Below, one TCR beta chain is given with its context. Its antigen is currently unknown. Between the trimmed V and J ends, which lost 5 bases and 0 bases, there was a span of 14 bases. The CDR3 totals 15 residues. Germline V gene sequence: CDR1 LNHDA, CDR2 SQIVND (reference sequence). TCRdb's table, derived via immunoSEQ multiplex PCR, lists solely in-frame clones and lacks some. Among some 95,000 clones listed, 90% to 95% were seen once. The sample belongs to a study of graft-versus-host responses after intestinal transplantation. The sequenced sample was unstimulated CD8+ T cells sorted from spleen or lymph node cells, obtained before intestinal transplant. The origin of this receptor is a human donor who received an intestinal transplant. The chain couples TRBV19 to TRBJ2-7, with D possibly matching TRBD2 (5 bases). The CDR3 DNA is TGTGCCAGTAGTGCCGCGTTCGACTACTCCTACGAGCAGTACTTC. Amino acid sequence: CASSAAFDYSYEQYF.